This T cell receptor (beta chain) was sequenced during a study of beta chain features in type 1 diabetes. V lost 6 bases and J lost 3; bases outside the gene matches: 7. CDR1 is MGHDK, CDR2 SYGVNS, per germline. The CDR3 sequence is 15 residues long. Isolated RNA was reverse transcribed in full, so expressed TCRB transcripts were sequenced. Some 3.6 million reads per sample were averaged for naive, central memory and regulatory samples. Method: immunoSEQ multiplex PCR; TCRdb's copy keeps in-frame clones and lacks some. The data show fewer than 650,000 clones, with 15% to 19% seen just once and 0.093% held by the top ten. Researchers reported sorting CD4+ naive, central memory, regulatory and stem cell-like memory cells via CD45RO/CCR7/CD25/CD127/CD95/CD27.

The chain joins TRBV25-1 to TRBJ2-2; 7 bases match TRBD1. Source material: naive CD4+ T cells from blood. The TCR comes from a young man in good health. CDR3 nucleotide sequence: TGTGCCAGCAGCCACGGGACAGTATACACCGGGGAGCTGTTTTTT. Translated: CASSHGTVYTGELFF.